The rows below give T cell receptor beta chains drawn from one sample of a study of T cells expressing NK-cell markers. From its re-call of the 5' RACE reads, TCRdb lists each CDR3 protein once, without DNA. The sample has 150,000 or so distinct CDR3 sequences. Source material: blood T cells: a sorted CD56 or NKG2C T cell subset, CD4+ or CD8+ T cells, or bulk PBMC T cells (not recorded which). The source of these receptors is a woman in her fifties or sixties in good health. Both conserved end residues are part of each CDR3.

V,J,length,CDR3
TRBV9,TRBJ2-6,16,CASSFHRGSGANVLTF
TRBV19,TRBJ2-7,14,CASSGGRNFYEQYF
TRBV5-6,TRBJ2-7,15,CASSLGREGSYEQYF
TRBV7-6,TRBJ2-7,14,CASSFEGSSYEQYF
TRBV19,TRBJ1-5,15,CASRMGGNSNQPQHF
TRBV7-9,TRBJ2-7,17,CASSLGKRQSWSYEQYF
TRBV12-3/TRBV12-4,TRBJ2-2,19,CASSFRLAGGVANTGELFF
TRBV13,TRBJ2-1,14,CASSLMYAHNEQFF
TRBV11-3,TRBJ2-1,14,CASSSREKYNEQFF
TRBV4-1,TRBJ2-7,17,CASSHAFMEWGSYEQYF
TRBV23-1,TRBJ2-1,18,CASSQSWGGRDCYNEQFF
TRBV9,TRBJ2-1,12,CASSVDGAEQFF
TRBV29-1,TRBJ1-1,14,CSVEHGAVDTEAFF
TRBV3-1,TRBJ2-7,16,CASSQDTTGPNYEQYF
TRBV27,TRBJ2-7,13,CASSTRQGREQYF